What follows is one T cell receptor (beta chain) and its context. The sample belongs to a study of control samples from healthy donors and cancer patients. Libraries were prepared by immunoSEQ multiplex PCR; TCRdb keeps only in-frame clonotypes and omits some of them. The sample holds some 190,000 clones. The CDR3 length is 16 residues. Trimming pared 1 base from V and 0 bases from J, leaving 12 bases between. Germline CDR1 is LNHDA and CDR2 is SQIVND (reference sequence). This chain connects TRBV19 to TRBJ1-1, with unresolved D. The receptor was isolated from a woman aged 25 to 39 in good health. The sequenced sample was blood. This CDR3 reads CASSIGPVSMNTEAFF. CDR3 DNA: TGTGCCAGTAGTATAGGTCCGGTGTCCATGAACACTGAAGCTTTCTTT.